This T cell receptor (beta chain) was profiled in a study of shared clonotypes between healthy human individuals. Repertoires were generated with immunoSEQ multiplex PCR, while TCRdb's copy carries only in-frame clones and drops some. The sample includes roughly 2,000,000 clones, roughly 94% of them seen just once. CD45RO-negative, CCR7-selected cells formed the naive CD8 fraction, which excluded terminally differentiated effector memory CD45RA+ cells. Sequenced: naive CD8+ T cells sorted from blood. The receptor's source is a man younger than 35 in good health.

DNA of the CDR3: TGTGCCAGCAGCTTAGTATGGCCGGGACAGGGGGCAACAGATACGCAGTATTTT. It translates to CASSLVWPGQGATDTQYF. The chain carries TRBV11-3 and TRBJ2-3, with 12 bases matching TRBD1. After removal of 1 base from V and 3 bases from J, the junction contained 8 bases not matched to a gene. Looked up from germline, CDR1 is SGHNT and CDR2 is YENEEA. There are 18 residues in the CDR3.